Listed below are T cell receptor beta chains from one sample, sequenced in a study of CD8 T cells in ankylosing spondylitis. TCRdb re-called the 5' RACE reads with MiXCR, one entry per CDR3 protein. The sample contains 350,000 or so distinct CDR3 sequences, around 10% of which appear only once. Sequences were obtained from blood, either unsorted or a sorted T cell fraction (not recorded which). These receptors all come from a female donor with ankylosing spondylitis or in good health (not recorded which). Each CDR3 is given with its conserved first and last residue. D genes are given only for firm matches. Rows may omit the clone size; those that give it use once, few, many or a size class.

abundance: many
j_gene: TRBJ2-2
v_gene: TRBV12-3/TRBV12-4
d_gene: TRBD1
CDR3aa: CASNPTGGYTGELFF
CDR3nt: TGTGCCAGCAACCCGACAGGGGGCTACACCGGGGAGCTGTTTTTT

abundance: NA
j_gene: TRBJ2-5
v_gene: TRBV27
d_gene: TRBD1
CDR3aa: CASSPFPGGETQYF
CDR3nt: TGTGCCAGCAGTCCCTTTCCAGGGGGAGAGACCCAGTACTTC

abundance: many
j_gene: TRBJ2-4
v_gene: TRBV18
d_gene: NA
CDR3aa: CASSPPDSIKNIQYF
CDR3nt: TGTGCCAGCTCACCGCCCGACAGTATCAAAAACATTCAGTACTTC

abundance: many
j_gene: TRBJ1-1
v_gene: TRBV5-6
d_gene: NA
CDR3aa: CASSPYGVTEAFF
CDR3nt: TGTGCCAGCAGCCCGTACGGGGTGACTGAAGCTTTCTTT

abundance: NA
j_gene: TRBJ2-1
v_gene: TRBV5-1
d_gene: TRBD2
CDR3aa: CASSLASGGAAPNEQFF
CDR3nt: TGCGCCAGCAGCTTGGCTAGCGGGGGGGCAGCCCCCAATGAGCAGTTCTTC

abundance: many
j_gene: TRBJ2-1
v_gene: TRBV5-1
d_gene: NA
CDR3aa: CASSLESEPYNEQFF
CDR3nt: TGCGCCAGCAGCTTGGAATCCGAACCCTACAATGAGCAGTTCTTC

abundance: many
j_gene: TRBJ1-1
v_gene: TRBV5-1
d_gene: NA
CDR3aa: CASSLALVSTEAFF
CDR3nt: TGCGCCAGCAGCTTGGCTTTAGTAAGCACTGAAGCTTTCTTT

abundance: few
j_gene: TRBJ1-2
v_gene: TRBV12-3/TRBV12-4
d_gene: NA
CDR3aa: CASSWGGQGRSYGYTF
CDR3nt: TGTGCCAGCAGCTGGGGAGGGCAGGGCAGGAGCTATGGCTACACCTTC

abundance: many
j_gene: TRBJ2-2
v_gene: TRBV5-1
d_gene: NA
CDR3aa: CATRDLGATGELFF
CDR3nt: TGCGCCACCCGGGACCTCGGGGCCACCGGGGAGCTGTTTTTT

abundance: many
j_gene: TRBJ1-6
v_gene: TRBV6-2/TRBV6-3
d_gene: NA
CDR3aa: CASSYDPAGEYNSPLHF
CDR3nt: TGTGCCAGCAGTTACGACCCGGCCGGAGAGTATAATTCACCCCTCCACTTT

abundance: many
j_gene: TRBJ2-1
v_gene: TRBV7-2
d_gene: TRBD2
CDR3aa: CASSFTGTSIYNEQFF
CDR3nt: TGTGCCAGCAGCTTCACCGGGACTAGCATATACAATGAGCAGTTCTTC

abundance: NA
j_gene: TRBJ2-3
v_gene: TRBV5-1
d_gene: NA
CDR3aa: CASSPNTGRTDTQYF
CDR3nt: TGCGCCAGCAGCCCGAACACAGGACGCACAGATACGCAGTATTTT

abundance: many
j_gene: TRBJ2-2
v_gene: TRBV11-2
d_gene: NA
CDR3aa: CASSLDSGGELFF
CDR3nt: TGTGCCAGCAGCTTAGATAGTGGCGGGGAGCTGTTTTTT

abundance: NA
j_gene: TRBJ2-2
v_gene: TRBV7-9
d_gene: TRBD1
CDR3aa: CASSGTGAGELFF
CDR3nt: TGTGCCAGCTCTGGGACAGGGGCCGGGGAGCTGTTTTTT

abundance: many
j_gene: TRBJ2-3
v_gene: TRBV29-1
d_gene: TRBD2
CDR3aa: CSVGLARDTQYF
CDR3nt: TGCAGCGTTGGACTAGCCCGAGATACGCAGTATTTT

abundance: NA
j_gene: TRBJ2-2
v_gene: TRBV4-1
d_gene: TRBD1
CDR3aa: CASSLGQGDGELFF
CDR3nt: TGCGCCAGCAGCCTGGGACAGGGGGACGGGGAGCTGTTTTTT

abundance: few
j_gene: TRBJ2-7
v_gene: TRBV5-1
d_gene: NA
CDR3aa: CASSLVPGNEQYF
CDR3nt: TGCGCCAGCAGCTTGGTTCCGGGAAACGAGCAGTACTTC

abundance: few
j_gene: TRBJ2-3
v_gene: TRBV20-1
d_gene: NA
CDR3aa: CSARDIGLTDTQYF
CDR3nt: TGCAGTGCTAGAGATATCGGCCTAACAGATACGCAGTATTTT

abundance: NA
j_gene: TRBJ2-7
v_gene: TRBV7-2
d_gene: TRBD2
CDR3aa: CASSLGPSGLVYEQYF
CDR3nt: TGTGCCAGCAGCTTAGGGCCTTCGGGACTAGTTTACGAGCAGTACTTC

abundance: NA
j_gene: TRBJ1-4
v_gene: TRBV15
d_gene: NA
CDR3aa: CATSRETAPGEKLFF
CDR3nt: TGTGCCACCAGCAGAGAAACCGCGCCGGGGGAAAAACTGTTTTTT

abundance: few
j_gene: TRBJ2-4
v_gene: TRBV6-1
d_gene: NA
CDR3aa: CASSRSGLAKNIQYF
CDR3nt: TGTGCCAGCAGTAGGAGCGGACTAGCCAAAAACATTCAGTACTTC

abundance: many
j_gene: TRBJ2-7
v_gene: TRBV27
d_gene: TRBD1
CDR3aa: CASRFPGQGSEQYF
CDR3nt: TGTGCCAGCAGATTCCCGGGACAGGGTAGCGAGCAGTACTTC

abundance: many
j_gene: TRBJ2-1
v_gene: TRBV20-1
d_gene: NA
CDR3aa: CSARAGGLYNEQFF
CDR3nt: TGCAGTGCTAGAGCCGGGGGCCTGTACAATGAGCAGTTCTTC

abundance: many
j_gene: TRBJ2-1
v_gene: TRBV5-1
d_gene: TRBD1
CDR3aa: CASSSTPGGWQFF
CDR3nt: TGCGCCAGCAGCTCGACCCCAGGGGGCTGGCAGTTCTTC

abundance: many
j_gene: TRBJ2-7
v_gene: TRBV27
d_gene: TRBD2
CDR3aa: CASSLSWRGIEYEQYF
CDR3nt: TGTGCCAGCAGTTTATCTTGGCGGGGGATCGAGTACGAGCAGTACTTC

abundance: few
j_gene: TRBJ2-2
v_gene: TRBV7-2
d_gene: TRBD2
CDR3aa: CASSSPPGRVRTGELFF
CDR3nt: TGTGCCAGCAGCTCCCCCCCCGGGAGGGTGAGAACCGGGGAGCTGTTTTTT

abundance: many
j_gene: TRBJ1-2
v_gene: TRBV28
d_gene: NA
CDR3aa: CASSLSALYGYTF
CDR3nt: TGTGCCAGCAGTTTGTCAGCCCTCTATGGCTACACCTTC